This T cell receptor (beta chain) was identified in a study of blood T cell repertoires in COVID-19. Study at large: Specimens from acute and convalescent COVID-19 originated in the United States, Italy and Spain. In each case, the material was cDNA or gDNA derived from T cells, B-cell-depleted T cells, or PBMCs.

Original methodology: From reference gene primer amplification, estimates of nucleated cell counts were derived. TCRdb's table, derived via immunoSEQ multiplex PCR, lists solely in-frame clones and lacks some. That table supplies the V and J calls and clone size; D and trimming were determined from the DNA. The repertoire holds 200,000 to 250,000 clones, with approximately 86% as singletons. This sequence originates from an elderly woman with active or convalescent COVID-19. Sequencing used peripheral blood.

CDR3 nucleotide sequence: TGCGCCAGCAGCTTACAGGGGTATGGTGAAAAACTGTTTTTT. Encoded protein: CASSLQGYGEKLFF. The chain is built from TRBV5-1 and TRBJ1-4, with 7 bases matching TRBD1. With 2 bases clipped from V and 7 bases from J, the junction kept 5 bases outside the gene matches. Looked up from germline, CDR1 is SGHRS and CDR2 is YFSETQ. This CDR3 contains 14 residues.